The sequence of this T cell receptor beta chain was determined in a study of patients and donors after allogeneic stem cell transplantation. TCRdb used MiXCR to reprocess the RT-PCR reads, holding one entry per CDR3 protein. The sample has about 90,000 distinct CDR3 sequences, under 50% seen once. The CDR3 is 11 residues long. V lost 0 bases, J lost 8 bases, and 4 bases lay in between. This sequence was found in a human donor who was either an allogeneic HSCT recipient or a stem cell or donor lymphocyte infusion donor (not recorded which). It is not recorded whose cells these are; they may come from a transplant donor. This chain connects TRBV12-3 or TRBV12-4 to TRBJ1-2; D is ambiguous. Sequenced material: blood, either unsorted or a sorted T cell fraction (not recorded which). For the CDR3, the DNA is TGTGCCAGCAGTTTAGCGGGCGGCTACACCTTC. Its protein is CASSLAGGYTF.